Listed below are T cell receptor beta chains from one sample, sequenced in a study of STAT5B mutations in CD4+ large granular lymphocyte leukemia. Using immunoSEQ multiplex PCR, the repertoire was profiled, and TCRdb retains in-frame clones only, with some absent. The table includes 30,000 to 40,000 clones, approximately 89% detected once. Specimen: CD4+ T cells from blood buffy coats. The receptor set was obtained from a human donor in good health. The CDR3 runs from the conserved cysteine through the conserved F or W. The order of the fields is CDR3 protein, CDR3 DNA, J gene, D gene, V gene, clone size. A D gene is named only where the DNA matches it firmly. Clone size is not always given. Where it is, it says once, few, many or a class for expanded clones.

CATNYRGGTEASF | TGTGCCACCAATTATAGGGGGGGAACTGAAGCTTCCTTT | TRBJ1-1 | - | TRBV19 | -
CASSFRGYGYTF | TGTGCCAGCAGTTTTAGGGGCTATGGCTACACCTTC | TRBJ1-2 | - | TRBV27 | -
CASSLAGGPGNEQFF | TGTGCCAGCAGCTTAGCGGGAGGGCCAGGTAATGAGCAGTTCTTC | TRBJ2-1 | TRBD2 | TRBV11-3 | -
CASSDLWDRGSEAFF | TGTGCCAGCAGTGATCTCTGGGACAGGGGCTCTGAAGCTTTCTTT | TRBJ1-1 | TRBD1 | TRBV6-1 | -
CASSQDGMDRGSEQFF | TGTGCCAGCAGCCAAGATGGTATGGACAGGGGGAGTGAGCAGTTCTTC | TRBJ2-1 | TRBD1 | TRBV4-2 | -
CASSPITASDQPQHF | TGTGCCAGCTCACCTATAACAGCGTCAGATCAGCCCCAGCATTTT | TRBJ1-5 | - | TRBV18 | -
CASSHPYRGRNTGELFF | TGTGCCAGCAGTCACCCTTACAGGGGAAGGAACACCGGGGAGCTGTTTTTT | TRBJ2-2 | TRBD1 | TRBV2 | -
CASSGNRGEAPSGEQYF | TGTGCCAGCAGCGGGAATCGGGGGGAGGCCCCTTCGGGGGAGCAGTACTTC | TRBJ2-7 | TRBD2 | TRBV7-6 | few
CASSYAPVRDSFITF | TGTGCCAGCAGTTACGCTCCCGTCCGGGACAGCTTTATCACCTTC | TRBJ1-2 | TRBD1 | TRBV6-5 | -
CASSVSVTGPRGELFF | TGTGCCAGCAGCGTAAGCGTGACAGGGCCTCGGGGGGAGCTGTTTTTT | TRBJ2-2 | TRBD1 | TRBV9 | -
CASSLGPAYGYTF | TGTGCCAGCAGCTTAGGCCCGGCATATGGCTACACCTTC | TRBJ1-2 | - | TRBV7-9 | few
CASSLFSGGAGTGELFF | TGTGCCAGCAGCTTGTTTAGCGGGGGGGCGGGCACCGGGGAGCTGTTTTTT | TRBJ2-2 | TRBD2 | TRBV7-2 | -
CASSVGVDPNQPQHF | TGTGCCAGCAGCGTAGGAGTCGACCCGAATCAGCCCCAGCATTTT | TRBJ1-5 | - | TRBV9 | once
CASSEGAANYGYTF | TGTGCCAGCAGTGAAGGTGCAGCTAACTATGGCTACACCTTC | TRBJ1-2 | - | TRBV6-1 | -
CASSFGEEAGELFF | TGTGCCAGCAGCTTCGGAGAGGAAGCCGGGGAGCTGTTTTTT | TRBJ2-2 | - | TRBV11-3 | -
CASSSTYEQYF | TGTGCCAGTAGTTCCACCTACGAGCAGTACTTC | TRBJ2-7 | - | TRBV19 | -
CASSPRGLSTEAFF | TGTGCCAGCAGCCCCAGGGGGTTGAGCACTGAAGCTTTCTTT | TRBJ1-1 | TRBD1 | TRBV7-9 | -
CASSPPGLAGETQYF | TGTGCCAGCTCACCGCCGGGACTAGCGGGGGAGACCCAGTACTTC | TRBJ2-5 | TRBD2 | TRBV18 | -
CASSKGQGTVDTQYF | TGTGCCAGCAGCAAAGGCCAGGGGACAGTAGATACGCAGTATTTT | TRBJ2-3 | - | TRBV21-1 | -
CASSQREVTGELFF | TGTGCCAGCAGCCAGCGGGAGGTCACCGGGGAGCTGTTTTTT | TRBJ2-2 | TRBD2 | TRBV4-2 | -
CASSPPGSYGYTF | TGTGCCAGCAGCCCCCCCGGGTCCTATGGCTACACCTTC | TRBJ1-2 | - | TRBV7-9 | -
CSVASMNTEAFF | TGCAGCGTGGCGTCGATGAACACTGAAGCTTTCTTT | TRBJ1-1 | - | TRBV29-1 | few
CASSGSGQGTDTQYF | TGTGCCAGCAGCGGAAGCGGGCAAGGCACAGATACGCAGTATTTT | TRBJ2-3 | - | TRBV9 | -
CASSRPDRYEQYF | TGTGCCAGCAGTCGACCGGACAGGTACGAGCAGTACTTC | TRBJ2-7 | TRBD1 | TRBV2 | -
CASRTGAGGEHGYTF | TGTGCCAGCCGCACGGGGGCAGGTGGGGAGCATGGCTACACCTTC | TRBJ1-2 | - | TRBV19 | -
CASSFGGNSPLHF | TGTGCCAGCAGCTTCGGGGGTAATTCACCCCTCCACTTT | TRBJ1-6 | - | TRBV7-3 | -
CAWSPQTGNSNQPQHF | TGTGCCTGGAGTCCCCAAACAGGAAATAGCAATCAGCCCCAGCATTTT | TRBJ1-5 | - | TRBV30 | -
CASSIAAGIHTIYF | TGTGCCAGTAGTATAGCGGCGGGGATTCACACCATATATTTT | TRBJ1-3 | - | TRBV19 | -
CASSPQGPQQFSGNTIYF | TGTGCCAGCTCACCACAGGGACCGCAACAATTCTCTGGAAACACCATATATTTT | TRBJ1-3 | - | TRBV18 | -
CASSQPEEASPRYQETQYF | TGCGCCAGCAGTCAACCCGAGGAAGCCTCGCCTAGGTACCAAGAGACCCAGTACTTC | TRBJ2-5 | - | TRBV23-1 | once
CASSLGETGELFF | TGTGCCAGCAGCCTGGGGGAGACCGGGGAGCTGTTTTTT | TRBJ2-2 | - | TRBV6-5 | few
CASTGNSGANVLTF | TGTGCCAGCACCGGCAACTCTGGGGCCAACGTCCTGACTTTC | TRBJ2-6 | - | TRBV9 | -
CASSPFEENTEAFF | TGTGCCAGCTCACCATTCGAGGAAAACACTGAAGCTTTCTTT | TRBJ1-1 | - | TRBV18 | -
CSVRRGTQQETQYF | TGCAGCGTGCGGCGGGGTACCCAGCAAGAGACCCAGTACTTC | TRBJ2-5 | - | TRBV29-1 | once
CASSLVAGGNTDTQYF | TGTGCCAGCAGCTTAGTAGCGGGAGGGAACACAGATACGCAGTATTTT | TRBJ2-3 | TRBD2 | TRBV7-2 | -